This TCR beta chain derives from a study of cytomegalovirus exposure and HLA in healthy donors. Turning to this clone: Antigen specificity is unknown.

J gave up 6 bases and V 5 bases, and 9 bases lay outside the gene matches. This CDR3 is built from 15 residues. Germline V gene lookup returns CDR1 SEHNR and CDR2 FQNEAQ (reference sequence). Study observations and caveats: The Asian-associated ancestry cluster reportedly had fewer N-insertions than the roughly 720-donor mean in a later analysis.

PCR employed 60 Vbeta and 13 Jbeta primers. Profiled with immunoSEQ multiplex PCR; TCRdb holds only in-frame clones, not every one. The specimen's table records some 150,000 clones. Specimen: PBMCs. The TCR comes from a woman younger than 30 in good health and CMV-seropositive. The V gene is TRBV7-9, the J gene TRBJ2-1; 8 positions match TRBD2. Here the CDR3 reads CASSPKRERGNEQFF. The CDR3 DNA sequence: TGTGCCAGCAGCCCGAAGCGGGAGAGGGGCAATGAGCAGTTCTTC.